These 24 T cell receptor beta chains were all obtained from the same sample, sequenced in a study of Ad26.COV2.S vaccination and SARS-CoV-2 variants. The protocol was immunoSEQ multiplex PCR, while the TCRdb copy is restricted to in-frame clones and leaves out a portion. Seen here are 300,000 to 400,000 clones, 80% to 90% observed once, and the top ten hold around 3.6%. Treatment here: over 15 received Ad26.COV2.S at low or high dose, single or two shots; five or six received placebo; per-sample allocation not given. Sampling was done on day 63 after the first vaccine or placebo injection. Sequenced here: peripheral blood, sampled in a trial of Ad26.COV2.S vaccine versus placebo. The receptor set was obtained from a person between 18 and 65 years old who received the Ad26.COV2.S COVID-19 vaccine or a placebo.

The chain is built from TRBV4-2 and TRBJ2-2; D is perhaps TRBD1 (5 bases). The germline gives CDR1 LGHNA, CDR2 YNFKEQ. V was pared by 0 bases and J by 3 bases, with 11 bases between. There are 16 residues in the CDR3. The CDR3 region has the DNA TGTGCCAGCAGCCAAGAGAAGGGGCCGGACACCGGGGAGCTGTTTTTT. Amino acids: CASSQEKGPDTGELFF.

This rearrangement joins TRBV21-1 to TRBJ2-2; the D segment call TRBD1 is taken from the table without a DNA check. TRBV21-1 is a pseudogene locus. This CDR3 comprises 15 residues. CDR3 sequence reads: CASRKAGTGSGELFF. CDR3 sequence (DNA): TGTGCCAGCAGGAAAGCAGGGACAGGGAGCGGGGAGCTGTTTTTT.

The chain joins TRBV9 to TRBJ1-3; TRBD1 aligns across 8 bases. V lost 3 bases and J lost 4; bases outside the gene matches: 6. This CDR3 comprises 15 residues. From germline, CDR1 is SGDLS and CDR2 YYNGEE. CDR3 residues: CASSEGQGAGNTIYF. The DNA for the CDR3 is TGTGCCAGCAGCGAAGGACAGGGTGCCGGAAACACCATATATTTT.

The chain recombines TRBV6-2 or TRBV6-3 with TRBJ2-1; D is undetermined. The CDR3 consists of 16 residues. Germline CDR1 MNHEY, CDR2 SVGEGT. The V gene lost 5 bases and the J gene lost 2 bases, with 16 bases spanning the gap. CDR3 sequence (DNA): TGTGCCAGCAGTATGATTAAGGGTTCACCCTACAATGAGCAGTTCTTC. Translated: CASSMIKGSPYNEQFF.

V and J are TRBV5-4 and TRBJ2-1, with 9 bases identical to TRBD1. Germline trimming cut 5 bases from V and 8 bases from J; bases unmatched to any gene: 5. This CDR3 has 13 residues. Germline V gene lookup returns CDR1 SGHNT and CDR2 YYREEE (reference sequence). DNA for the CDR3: TGTGCCAGCAGTTCCGACAGGGGGGATGAGCAGTTCTTC. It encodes CASSSDRGDEQFF.

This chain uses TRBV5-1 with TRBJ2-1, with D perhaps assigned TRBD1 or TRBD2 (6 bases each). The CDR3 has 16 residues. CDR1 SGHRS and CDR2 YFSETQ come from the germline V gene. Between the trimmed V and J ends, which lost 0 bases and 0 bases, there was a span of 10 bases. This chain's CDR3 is CASSLARGPSYNEQFF. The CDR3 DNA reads TGCGCCAGCAGCTTGGCCCGGGGGCCCTCCTACAATGAGCAGTTCTTC.

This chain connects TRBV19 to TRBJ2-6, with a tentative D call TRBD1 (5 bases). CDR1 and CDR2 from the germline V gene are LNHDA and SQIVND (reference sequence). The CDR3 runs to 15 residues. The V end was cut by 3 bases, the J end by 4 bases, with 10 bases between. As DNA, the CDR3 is TGTGCCAGTAGTATGGGGCCTGGGGGGGCCAACGTCCTGACTTTC. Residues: CASSMGPGGANVLTF.

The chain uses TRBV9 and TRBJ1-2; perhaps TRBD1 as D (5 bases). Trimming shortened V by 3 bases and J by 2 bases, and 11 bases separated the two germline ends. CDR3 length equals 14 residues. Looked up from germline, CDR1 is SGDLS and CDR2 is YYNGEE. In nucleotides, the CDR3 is TGTGCCAGCAGCGGGGGGACGGACAACTATGGCTACACCTTC. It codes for CASSGGTDNYGYTF.

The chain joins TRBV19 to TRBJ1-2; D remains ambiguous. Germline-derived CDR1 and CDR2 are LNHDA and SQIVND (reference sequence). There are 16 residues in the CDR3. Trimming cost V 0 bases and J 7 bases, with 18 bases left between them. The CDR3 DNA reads TGTGCCAGTAGTATAGATTCGGGCAGGAATTTGGTTGGCTACACCTTC. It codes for CASSIDSGRNLVGYTF. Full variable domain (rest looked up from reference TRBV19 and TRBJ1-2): DGGITQSPKYLFRKEGQNVTLSCEQNLNHDAMYWYRQDPGQGLRLIYYSQIVNDFQKGDIAEGYSVSREKKESFPLTVTSAQKNPTAFYLCASSIDSGRNLVGYTFGSGTRLTVV.

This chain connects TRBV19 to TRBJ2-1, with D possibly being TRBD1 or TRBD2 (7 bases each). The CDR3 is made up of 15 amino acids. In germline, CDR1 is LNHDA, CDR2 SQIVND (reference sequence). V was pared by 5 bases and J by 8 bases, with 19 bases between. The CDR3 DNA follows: TGTGCCAGTAGTTTATCTAGGGGAGGGGGCTATGAGCAGTTCTTC. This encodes CASSLSRGGGYEQFF.

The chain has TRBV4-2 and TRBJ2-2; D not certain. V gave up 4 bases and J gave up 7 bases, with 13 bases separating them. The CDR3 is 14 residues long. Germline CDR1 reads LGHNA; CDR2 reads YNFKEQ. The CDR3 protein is CASSPPQAFGELFF. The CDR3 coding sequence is TGTGCCAGCAGCCCTCCCCAGGCTTTCGGGGAGCTGTTTTTT.

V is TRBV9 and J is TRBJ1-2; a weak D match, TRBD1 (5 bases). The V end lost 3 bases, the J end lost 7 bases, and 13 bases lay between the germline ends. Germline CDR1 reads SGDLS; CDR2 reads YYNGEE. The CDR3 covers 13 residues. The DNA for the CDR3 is TGTGCCAGCAGCGCTCATATTCAGGGTGGCTACACCTTC. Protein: CASSAHIQGGYTF.

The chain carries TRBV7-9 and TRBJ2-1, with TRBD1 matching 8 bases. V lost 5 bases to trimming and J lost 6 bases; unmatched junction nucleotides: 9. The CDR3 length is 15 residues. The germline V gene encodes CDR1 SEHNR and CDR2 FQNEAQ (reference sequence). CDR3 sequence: CASSPRGQDLNEQFF. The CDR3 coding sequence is TGTGCCAGCAGCCCCAGGGGGCAGGATCTCAATGAGCAGTTCTTC.

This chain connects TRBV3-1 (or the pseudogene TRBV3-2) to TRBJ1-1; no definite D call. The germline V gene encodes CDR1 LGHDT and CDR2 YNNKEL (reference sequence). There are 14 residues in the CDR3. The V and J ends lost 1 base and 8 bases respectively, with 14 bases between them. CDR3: CASSQATGPPEAFF. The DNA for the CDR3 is TGTGCCAGCAGCCAAGCAACCGGGCCCCCGGAAGCTTTCTTT.

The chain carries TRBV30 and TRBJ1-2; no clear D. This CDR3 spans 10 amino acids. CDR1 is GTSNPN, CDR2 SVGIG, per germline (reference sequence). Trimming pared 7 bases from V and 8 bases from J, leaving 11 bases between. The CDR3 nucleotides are TGTGCCTCCCAAGGACGCGGCTACACCTTC. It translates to CASQGRGYTF.

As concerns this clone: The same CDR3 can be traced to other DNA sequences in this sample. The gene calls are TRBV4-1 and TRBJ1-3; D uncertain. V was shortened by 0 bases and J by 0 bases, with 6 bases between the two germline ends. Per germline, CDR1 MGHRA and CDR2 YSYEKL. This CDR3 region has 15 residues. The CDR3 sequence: CASSQDRNSGNTIYF. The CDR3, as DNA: TGCGCCAGCAGCCAAGATAGGAACTCTGGAAACACCATATATTTT.

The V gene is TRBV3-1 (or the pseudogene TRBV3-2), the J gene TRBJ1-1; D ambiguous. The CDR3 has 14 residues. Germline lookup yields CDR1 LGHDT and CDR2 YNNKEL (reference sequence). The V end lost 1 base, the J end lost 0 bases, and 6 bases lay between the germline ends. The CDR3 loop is CASSQVDMNTEAFF. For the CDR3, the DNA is TGTGCCAGCAGCCAAGTCGACATGAACACTGAAGCTTTCTTT.

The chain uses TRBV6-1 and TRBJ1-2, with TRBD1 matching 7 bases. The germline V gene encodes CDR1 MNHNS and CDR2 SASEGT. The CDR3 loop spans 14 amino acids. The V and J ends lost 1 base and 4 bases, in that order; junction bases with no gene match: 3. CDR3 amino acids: CASSEDPGGYGYTF. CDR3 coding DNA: TGTGCCAGCAGTGAAGATCCAGGGGGCTATGGCTACACCTTC.

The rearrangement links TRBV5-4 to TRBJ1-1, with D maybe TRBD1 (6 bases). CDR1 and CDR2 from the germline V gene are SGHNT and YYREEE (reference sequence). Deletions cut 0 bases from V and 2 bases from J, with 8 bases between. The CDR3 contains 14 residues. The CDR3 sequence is CASSLGRGNTEAFF. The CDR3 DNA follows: TGTGCCAGCAGCTTGGGCAGGGGCAACACTGAAGCTTTCTTT. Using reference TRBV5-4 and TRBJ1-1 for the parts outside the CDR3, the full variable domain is ETGVTQSPTHLIKTRGQQVTLRCSSQSGHNTVSWYQQALGQGPQFIFQYYREEENGRGNFPPRFSGLQFPNYSSELNVNALELDDSALYLCASSLGRGNTEAFFGQGTRLTVV.

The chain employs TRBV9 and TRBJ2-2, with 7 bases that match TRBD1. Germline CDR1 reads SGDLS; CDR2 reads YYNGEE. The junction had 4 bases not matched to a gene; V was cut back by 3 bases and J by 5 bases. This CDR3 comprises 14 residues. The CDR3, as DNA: TGTGCCAGCAGCGACGACAGGGCAACCGGGGAGCTGTTTTTT. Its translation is CASSDDRATGELFF.

This chain's CDR3 is CAISESTPDTEAFF. CDR3 sequence (DNA): TGTGCCATCAGTGAGAGCACCCCCGACACTGAAGCTTTCTTT. The V call is TRBV10-3, the J call TRBJ1-1; D is unclear. Trimming took 2 bases from V and 3 from J, leaving 10 bases between them. Germline V gene data show CDR1 as ENHRY and CDR2 as SYGVKD. This CDR3 contains 14 residues.

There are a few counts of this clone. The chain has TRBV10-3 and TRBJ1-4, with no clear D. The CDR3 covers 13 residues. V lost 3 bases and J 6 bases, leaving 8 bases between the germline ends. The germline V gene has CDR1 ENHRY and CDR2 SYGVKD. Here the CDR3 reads CAISDGRDEKLFF. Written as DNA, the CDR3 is TGTGCCATCAGTGACGGCCGCGATGAAAAACTGTTTTTT.

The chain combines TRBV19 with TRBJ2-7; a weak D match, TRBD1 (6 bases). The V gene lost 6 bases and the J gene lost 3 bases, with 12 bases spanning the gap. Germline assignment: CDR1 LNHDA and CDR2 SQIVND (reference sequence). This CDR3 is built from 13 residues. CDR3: CASSRRTVYEQYF. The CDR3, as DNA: TGTGCCAGTAGCCGACGGACAGTCTACGAGCAGTACTTC.

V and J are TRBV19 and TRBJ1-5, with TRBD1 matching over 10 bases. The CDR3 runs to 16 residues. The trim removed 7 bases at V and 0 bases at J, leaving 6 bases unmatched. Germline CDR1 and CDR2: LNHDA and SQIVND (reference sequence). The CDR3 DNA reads TGTGCCAGTACAGGGGACAGGGGATATAGCAATCAGCCCCAGCATTTT. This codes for CASTGDRGYSNQPQHF.